This T cell receptor beta chain was sequenced during a study of T cells in women clearing cervical HPV infection. On this clone itself: The antigen is unknown. The read halts 3 residues ahead of the CDR3 end, with the missing end drawn from the germline J gene.

TCR beta CDR3 amplified by multiplex PCR from approximately 1,100 ng genomic DNA. Sequencing was performed with immunoSEQ multiplex PCR; in TCRdb, only in-frame clones are kept and a portion is missing. The sample has 30,000 or so clones. Study-wide points: Timing of associations relative to infection is unclear; T-cell subsets were not isolated.

V was trimmed by 5 bases and J by 4 bases, leaving 12 bases between them. The CDR3 contains 13 residues. CDR1 and CDR2 (germline): SGHAT, FQNNGV. Material for sequencing was blood buffy coat. The TCR originated in a woman between 18 and 75 years old with a cervical HPV16 infection that either progressed to CIN3+ or cleared (not recorded which). V and J are TRBV11-2 and TRBJ2-7, with D uncertain. Incomplete CDR3 DNA: TGTGCCAGCAGCCGCGCGCTCCTTTACGAG. Translation gives CASSRALLYE. The whole CDR3 reads CASSRALLYEQYF.